The 14 T cell receptor beta chains below come from one sample, sequenced in a study of T cells in Graves' hyperthyroidism and ophthalmopathy. The investigators amplified TCR beta CDR3 regions from RNA transcripts. A set of HTBI primers served as the primers for a first-round RT-PCR of the TCR CDR3. TCRdb fed the multiplex PCR reads into MiXCR, producing one record per CDR3 protein. The profile covers approximately 560,000 distinct CDR3 sequences, with more than 45% appearing a single time and 6.5% to 9% taken by the ten largest. Sequencing used peripheral blood or thyroid tissue (not recorded which). These receptors all stem from a woman between 18 and 29 years old with Graves' hyperthyroidism.

The V and J genes are TRBV25-1 and TRBJ1-6; 7 nucleotides line up with TRBD1. Germline values: CDR1 MGHDK, CDR2 SYGVNS. V lost 8 bases to trimming and J lost 9 bases; unmatched junction nucleotides: 13. This CDR3 has 15 amino acids. The CDR3, as DNA: TGTGCCAGCGCCCCTGGACAGGTCGGAGGTTCACCCCTCCACTTT. This codes for CASAPGQVGGSPLHF.

The genes are TRBV29-1 and TRBJ2-5, with D perhaps matching TRBD1 or TRBD2 (5 bases each). V was pared by 6 bases and J by 5 bases, with 16 bases between. Germline V gene lookup returns CDR1 SQVTM and CDR2 ANQGSEA. The CDR3 runs to 13 residues. As DNA, the CDR3 is TGCAGCGTCACAGCAGGGTCGGGGGAGACCCAGTACTTC. Its protein is CSVTAGSGETQYF.

This sequence joins TRBV7-9 and TRBJ2-5; 8 bases are a match to TRBD1. CDR3 size: 15 residues. V shed 4 bases, J shed 2 bases, and the junction held 6 bases outside the gene matches. Per germline, CDR1 SEHNR and CDR2 FQNEAQ (reference sequence). The CDR3 region has the DNA TGTGCCAGCAGCTCGTGGACAGGGAGGCAAGAGACCCAGTACTTC. Translation: CASSSWTGRQETQYF. The complete variable domain, with remaining parts taken from reference TRBV7-9 and TRBJ2-5, reads DTGVSQNPRHKITKRGQNVTFRCDPISEHNRLYWYRQTLGQGPEFLTYFQNEAQLEKSRLLSDRFSAERPKGSFSTLEIQRTEQGDSAMYLCASSSWTGRQETQYFGPGTRLLVL.

This clonotype was detected a few times. The chain uses TRBV19 and TRBJ1-1; no clear D. Germline V gene lookup returns CDR1 LNHDA and CDR2 SQIVND (reference sequence). The V end lost 4 bases, the J end lost 0 bases, and 6 bases lay between the germline ends. This CDR3 spans 13 amino acids. The CDR3 region is CASSRSMNTEAFF. The CDR3 bases are TGTGCCAGTAGTAGGAGCATGAACACTGAAGCTTTCTTT.

A few counts support this clonotype. The chain couples TRBV9 to TRBJ2-5; TRBD1 matches at 7 bases. Trimming cost V 4 bases and J 4 bases; bases outside gene matches: 7. This CDR3 contains 14 residues. Germline CDR1 and CDR2: SGDLS and YYNGEE. The CDR3 is CASSQQDRAETQYF. CDR3 DNA sequence: TGTGCCAGCAGCCAACAAGACAGGGCAGAGACCCAGTACTTC.

This clonotype was seen once. A clone one base away is much larger, so this may be a read error. The chain uses TRBV7-9 and TRBJ1-1, with a weak D call TRBD1 (5 bases). The V gene's germline CDR1 is SEHNR and CDR2 FQNEAQ (reference sequence). This CDR3 comprises 14 residues. The CDR3 nucleotides read TGTCCCAGCAGCGCCCCGGGGGTGAACACTGAAGCTTTCTTT. Protein sequence: CPSSAPGVNTEAFF. Variable domain in full (rest from reference TRBV7-9 and TRBJ1-1): DTGVSQNPRHKITKRGQNVTFRCDPISEHNRLYWYRQTLGQGPEFLTYFQNEAQLEKSRLLSDRFSAERPKGSFSTLEIQRTEQGDSAMYLCPSSAPGVNTEAFFGQGTRLTVV.

This clonotype was counted once. The chain has TRBV29-1 and TRBJ1-4; D might be TRBD1 (5 bases). From germline, CDR1 is SQVTM and CDR2 ANQGSEA. V was clipped by 0 bases and J by 7 bases, with 12 bases between them. CDR3 length equals 14 residues. The CDR3 nucleotides are TGCAGCGTTGAAGATGGGGGAGATGGTGAAAAACTGTTTTTT. Encoded protein: CSVEDGGDGEKLFF. Complete variable domain (other parts from reference TRBV29-1 and TRBJ1-4): SAVISQKPSRDICQRGTSLTIQCQVDSQVTMMFWYRQQPGQSLTLIATANQGSEATYESGFVIDKFPISRPNLTFSTLTVSNMSPEDSSIYLCSVEDGGDGEKLFFGSGTQLSVL.

J is TRBJ2-5 and V is TRBV2, with 9 bases matching TRBD1. Germline CDR1 is SNHLY and CDR2 is FYNNEI. V gave up 6 bases and J gave up 5 bases; unmatched junction bases: 4. The CDR3 is 13 amino acids. The CDR3 spells CASSGQGWETQYF. In nucleotides, the CDR3 is TGTGCCAGCAGCGGACAGGGGTGGGAGACCCAGTACTTC.

A word on this clonotype: Germline and junction disagree at one end, which may indicate a read error. The CDR3 reads CASSLHRDFDTGELFF. The DNA of the CDR3 is TGCGCCAGCAGCCTCCACAGGGATTTCGACACCGGGGAGCTGTTTTTT. This sequence joins TRBV25-1 and TRBJ2-2, with D tentatively TRBD1 (6 bases). Looked up from germline, CDR1 is MGHDK and CDR2 is SYGVNS. The length of the CDR3 is 16 residues. The full variable domain, its missing parts supplied by reference TRBV25-1 and TRBJ2-2, is EADIYQTPRYLVIGTGKKITLECSQTMGHDKMYWYQQDPGMELHLIHYSYGVNSTEKGDLSSESTVSRIRTEHFPLTLESARPSHTSQYLCASSLHRDFDTGELFFGEGSRLTVL.

The rearrangement uses TRBV20-1 and TRBJ2-5; 12 bases map to TRBD2. Germline V gene data show CDR1 as DFQATT and CDR2 as SNEGSKA (reference sequence). The CDR3 sequence is 15 residues long. V trimming: 1 base; J trimming: 5 bases; junction bases outside the gene matches: 5. CDR3 sequence (DNA): TGCAGTGCTAGAGTTGCTAGCGGGAGGGCGGAGACCCAGTACTTC. This sequence encodes CSARVASGRAETQYF.

This clonotype was seen many times. J is TRBJ2-7 and V is TRBV25-1; no clear D gene. V was cut by 0 bases and J by 4 bases, with 13 bases left in between. There are 15 residues in the CDR3. Germline CDR1 reads MGHDK; CDR2 reads SYGVNS. CDR3 bases: TGTGCCAGCAGTGAATATAAAGGGTCTGGGTACGAGCAGTACTTC. It translates to CASSEYKGSGYEQYF.

This clonotype was observed a few times. The chain has TRBV24-1 and TRBJ1-5; D is possibly TRBD1 (6 bases). Trimming shortened V by 4 bases and J by 5 bases, and 17 bases separated the two germline ends. The CDR3 covers 16 residues. Germline CDR1 and CDR2: KGHDR and SFDVKD. CDR3 amino acids: CATSDRDGGRYQPQHF. The CDR3 nucleotides read TGTGCCACCAGTGACCGCGACGGGGGGCGATATCAGCCCCAGCATTTT.

This clonotype has ten or more counts. The rearrangement uses TRBV25-1 and TRBJ2-5, with D perhaps matching TRBD2 (6 bases). Germline V CDR1 and CDR2: MGHDK, SYGVNS. Trimming left V 3 bases short and J 4 bases short, with 6 bases between. The CDR3 covers 12 residues. Here the CDR3 DNA reads TGTGCCAGCAGTGACGGGAGAGAGACCCAGTACTTC. This gives the protein CASSDGRETQYF.

V usage is TRBV7-4 and J usage is TRBJ2-7, with TRBD1 as a possible D gene (8 bases). Deletions cut 6 bases from V and 2 bases from J, with 26 bases between. CDR3 length: 18 residues. CDR1 SGHVT and CDR2 SQSDAQ come from the germline V gene. The DNA for the CDR3 is TGTGCCAGCAGTCGGGAGGTGTCAGGGGGCATCCGTACCTACGAGCAGTACTTC. It encodes CASSREVSGGIRTYEQYF.